One sample yielded the 29 T cell receptor beta chains listed below, sequenced in a study of blood T cells in healthy people across ages. It was with a sample-barcoded 5' primer and a J-beta primer mix that a second PCR of roughly 7 to 11 cycles was run. TCRdb re-analysed the 5' RACE reads in MiXCR, keeping a single row per CDR3 protein. The profile covers about 640,000 distinct CDR3 sequences, with 45% to 65% appearing a single time and 35% to 40% taken by the ten largest. Material: blood. The receptors originated from a man aged 60-69 years in good health.

The rearrangement uses TRBV3-1 and TRBJ1-4; D is uncertain. In germline, CDR1 is LGHDT, CDR2 YNNKEL (reference sequence). The CDR3 contains 14 residues. V lost 2 bases and J 3 bases, leaving 7 bases between the germline ends. The CDR3 region is CASSQRQSNEKLFF. The CDR3 DNA follows: TGTGCCAGCAGCCAAAGGCAGTCTAATGAAAAACTGTTTTTT. Full variable domain (missing parts from reference TRBV3-1 and TRBJ1-4): DTAVSQTPKYLVTQMGNDKSIKCEQNLGHDTMYWYKQDSKKFLKIMFSYNNKELIINETVPNRFSPKSPDKAHLNLHINSLELGDSAVYFCASSQRQSNEKLFFGSGTQLSVL.

A single count supports this clonotype. V usage is TRBV15 and J usage is TRBJ1-4, with a tentative D call TRBD1 (6 bases). Trimming cost V 0 bases and J 6 bases, with 11 bases left between them. CDR3 length: 15 amino acids. Germline assignment: CDR1 LNHNV and CDR2 YYDKDF (reference sequence). CDR3 bases: TGTGCCACCAGCAGAGATCTGGGGGGCGATGAAAAACTGTTTTTT. It translates to CATSRDLGGDEKLFF.

V and J are TRBV5-1 and TRBJ1-1; 8 bases are shared with TRBD1. The CDR3 covers 15 residues. CDR1 is SGHRS, CDR2 YFSETQ, per germline. The junction had 7 bases not matched to a gene; V was cut back by 0 bases and J by 6 bases. CDR3 nucleotide sequence: TGCGCCAGCAGCTTGGTGAGGGACAGGCAATCTGAAGCTTTCTTT. Translating gives CASSLVRDRQSEAFF.

CDR3 residues: CASSFGGLNQPQHF. CDR3 bases: TGTGCCAGCAGTTTCGGGGGGTTGAATCAGCCCCAGCATTTT. V gene TRBV27 combines with J gene TRBJ1-5; weak D call: TRBD1 (5 bases). The V and J ends lost 3 bases and 4 bases respectively, with 10 bases between them. Germline CDR1 reads MNHEY; CDR2 reads SMNVEV (reference sequence). CDR3 length: 14 amino acids.

The CDR3 reads CASSPRTFQETQYF. DNA of the CDR3: TGTGCCAGCTCACCACGGACGTTTCAAGAGACCCAGTACTTC. The chain combines TRBV18 with TRBJ2-5; no clear D. The CDR3 runs 14 residues. The V gene's germline CDR1 is KGHSH and CDR2 LQKENI. The V gene lost 1 base and the J gene lost 2 bases, with 8 bases spanning the gap.

The chain couples TRBV28 to TRBJ1-2; D perhaps matches TRBD1 (6 bases). Germline V lookup: CDR1 MDHEN, CDR2 SYDVKM. V shed 6 bases and J shed 4 bases, with 12 bases lying between them. The CDR3 totals 13 residues. The CDR3 is CASSIQGSYGYTF. In DNA, the CDR3 is TGTGCCAGCAGCATACAGGGAAGCTATGGCTACACCTTC.

The chain employs TRBV20-1 and TRBJ2-7; weak D call: TRBD2 (5 bases). V lost 3 bases and J lost 5, with 17 bases in between. CDR3 length: 14 amino acids. Germline CDR1 DFQATT, CDR2 SNEGSKA (reference sequence). DNA of the CDR3: TGCAGTGCTAGCTCCGGGGTAGTGGGTCACGAGCAGTACTTC. Translated: CSASSGVVGHEQYF.

The V and J genes are TRBV6-1 and TRBJ1-5, with D uncertain. CDR1 and CDR2 from the germline V gene are MNHNS and SASEGT. V lost 1 base and J lost 0, with 7 bases in between. CDR3 size: 15 residues. Here the CDR3 reads CASSEGSYSNQPQHF. The CDR3 region has the DNA TGTGCCAGCAGTGAAGGCAGTTATAGCAATCAGCCCCAGCATTTT.

On this clonotype: It may be a read error: a sequence one base away is much more abundant. The V call is TRBV29-1, the J call TRBJ2-7; 7 bases match TRBD1. Germline CDR1 is SQVTM and CDR2 is ANQGSEA. The CDR3 covers 12 residues. V shed 4 bases and J 2 bases; nucleotides not matched to a gene: 2. CDR3: CSVGQGAYEQYF. The CDR3 coding sequence is TGCAGCGTTGGCCAGGGGGCCTACGAGCAGTACTTC.

In its sample, this clonotype was seen many times. A junction end diverges from the germline sequence, so it may reflect a read error. The V call is TRBV5-1, the J call TRBJ2-5, with 7 bases lining up with TRBD1. CDR1 SGHRS and CDR2 YFSETQ come from the germline V gene. The CDR3 loop spans 14 amino acids. The CDR3 loop is CASSSRQGQETQYF. CDR3 nucleotide sequence: TGTGCCAGCAGTTCCAGACAGGGACAAGAGACCCAGTACTTC.

The chain has TRBV9 and TRBJ1-5; D may be TRBD1 (6 bases). V gave up 3 bases and J gave up 7 bases, with 14 bases separating them. Germline CDR1 reads SGDLS; CDR2 reads YYNGEE. This CDR3 is 14 amino acids long. The CDR3 loop is CASSAEGGTQPQHF. In DNA, the CDR3 is TGTGCCAGCAGCGCGGAGGGCGGGACACAGCCCCAGCATTTT.

This chain joins TRBV7-2 and TRBJ2-7, with 10 bases fitting TRBD2. The DNA end lines up better with TRBJ2-5; the J call may be wrong. The CDR3 contains 14 residues. Looked up from germline, CDR1 is SGHTA and CDR2 is FQGNSA. In DNA form, the CDR3 reads TGTGCCAGCATAAAGCGGGGGGGCCTGGAGACCCAGTACTTC. It encodes CASIKRGGLETQYF.

This clonotype was picked up many times. The rearrangement joins TRBV6-5 to TRBJ2-7; D unclear. Trimming pared 0 bases from V and 4 bases from J, leaving 7 bases between. Germline V lookup: CDR1 MNHEY, CDR2 SVGAGI. The CDR3 sequence is 13 residues long. The CDR3 nucleotides are TGTGCCAGCAGTTACTCGAGCCGGTACGAGCAGTACTTC. Protein sequence: CASSYSSRYEQYF.

This clonotype was recorded a few times. The V call is TRBV20-1, the J call TRBJ1-2, with D hard to call. Trimming took 3 bases from V and 5 from J, leaving 19 bases between them. The CDR3 runs 15 residues. The germline V gene encodes CDR1 DFQATT and CDR2 SNEGSKA (reference sequence). The CDR3 region is CSASATEGRSYGYTF. CDR3 DNA sequence: TGCAGTGCTAGCGCCACTGAGGGAAGGAGTTATGGCTACACCTTC.

The rearrangement uses TRBV19 and TRBJ1-6, with 10 bases fitting TRBD1. CDR1 is LNHDA and CDR2 is SQIVND in the germline V gene (reference sequence). The CDR3 length is 15 residues. Trimming at V came to 2 bases and at J to 10 bases, leaving 5 bases not matched to a gene. DNA for the CDR3: TGTGCCAGTAGTATAACTCGGGACAGGGGATCACCCCTCCACTTT. Amino acid sequence: CASSITRDRGSPLHF. Together with reference TRBV19 and TRBJ1-6, the CDR3 gives the full variable domain: DGGITQSPKYLFRKEGQNVTLSCEQNLNHDAMYWYRQDPGQGLRLIYYSQIVNDFQKGDIAEGYSVSREKKESFPLTVTSAQKNPTAFYLCASSITRDRGSPLHFGNGTRLTVT.

This clonotype turned up a few times. This chain links TRBV2 with TRBJ2-7, with 12 positions matching TRBD2. Per the germline V gene, CDR1 is SNHLY and CDR2 is FYNNEI. The CDR3 extends over 14 amino acids. V lost 3 bases and J lost 11; bases outside the gene matches: 8. CDR3 amino acids: CASSDLLAGGRKYF. CDR3 coding DNA: TGTGCCAGCAGTGACCTACTAGCGGGGGGCCGTAAGTACTTC.

This chain uses TRBV3-1 with TRBJ1-2; D perhaps matches TRBD1 (6 bases). The V end was cut by 4 bases, the J end by 2 bases, with 20 bases between. CDR1 is LGHDT and CDR2 is YNNKEL in the germline V gene (reference sequence). The CDR3 runs 17 residues. In DNA, the CDR3 is TGTGCCAGCAGCCCTCACTCGGGGACACCCGGGAACTATGGCTACACCTTC. It codes for CASSPHSGTPGNYGYTF.

This clonotype was found a few times. This rearrangement joins TRBV28 to TRBJ2-1; 8 nucleotides align to TRBD1. Per germline, CDR1 MDHEN and CDR2 SYDVKM. The V segment lost 4 bases and the J segment 3 bases; nucleotides outside the gene matches: 8. This CDR3 is built from 16 residues. DNA for the CDR3: TGTGCCAGCAGTTCCCCCCCTACAGGGGGCTACAATGAGCAGTTCTTC. Its translation is CASSSPPTGGYNEQFF.

This clonotype has only a few counts. The chain combines TRBV6-1 with TRBJ1-1, with a weak D call TRBD1 (5 bases). CDR3 length: 14 residues. V was trimmed by 4 bases and J by 2 bases, leaving 11 bases between them. Looked up from germline, CDR1 is MNHNS and CDR2 is SASEGT. The CDR3 sequence is CASSVRDPNTEAFF. Here the CDR3 DNA reads TGTGCCAGCAGTGTCCGGGACCCCAACACTGAAGCTTTCTTT.

Here the CDR3 DNA reads TGTGCCAGCAGCTTAGTACTGGGGCCGGAGACCCAGTACTTC. Translating it yields CASSLVLGPETQYF. This rearrangement joins TRBV7-9 to TRBJ2-5; weak D call: TRBD1 (5 bases). CDR1 SEHNR and CDR2 FQNEAQ come from the germline V gene (reference sequence). CDR3 length: 14 amino acids. V lost 1 base, J lost 5 bases, and 11 bases lay in between.

The V and J genes are TRBV5-5 and TRBJ2-5, with a possible D match to TRBD2 (5 bases). V lost 2 bases, J lost 4 bases, and 15 bases lay in between. CDR3 length: 15 residues. CDR1 and CDR2 from the germline V gene are SGHKS and YYEKEE (reference sequence). This CDR3 reads CASSLLLASLETQYF. In DNA form, the CDR3 reads TGTGCCAGCAGCTTACTTCTGGCTAGCTTAGAGACCCAGTACTTC.

The chain recombines TRBV9 with TRBJ2-5, with 9 bases aligning to TRBD1. V shed 5 bases, J shed 2 bases, and the junction held 10 bases outside the gene matches. The length of the CDR3 is 16 residues. CDR1 is SGDLS, CDR2 YYNGEE, per germline. This CDR3 is CASSFRQGGTQETQYF. CDR3 bases: TGTGCCAGCAGTTTTAGACAGGGGGGAACTCAAGAGACCCAGTACTTC.

A few counts support this clonotype. The chain uses TRBV2 and TRBJ1-1; D is uncertain. The CDR3 runs to 13 residues. The V end lost 8 bases, the J end lost 0 bases, and 10 bases lay between the germline ends. Germline loops: CDR1 SNHLY, CDR2 FYNNEI. CDR3 DNA sequence: TGTGCCAGCCTGCGGGATATGAACACTGAAGCTTTCTTT. This codes for CASLRDMNTEAFF.

The gene calls are TRBV4-1 and TRBJ1-2; possibly TRBD1 for D (6 bases). Per the germline V gene, CDR1 is MGHRA and CDR2 is YSYEKL. This CDR3 contains 15 residues. V gave up 1 base and J gave up 2 bases, with 11 bases separating them. CDR3 nucleotides: TGCGCCAGCAGCCAAGGATCAGGGGCCAACTATGGCTACACCTTC. Protein: CASSQGSGANYGYTF.

This clonotype was detected a few times. The chain has TRBV12-3 or TRBV12-4 and TRBJ1-4; D perhaps matches TRBD1 (5 bases). The CDR3 consists of 14 residues. The V gene lost 3 bases and the J gene lost 8 bases, with 13 bases spanning the gap. As DNA, the CDR3 is TGTGCCAGCAGTTTTGGGGGAAGAGGAGAAAAACTGTTTTTT. Its translation is CASSFGGRGEKLFF.

V gene TRBV12-3 or TRBV12-4 combines with J gene TRBJ2-7; 7 nucleotides align to TRBD1. The CDR3 spans 13 residues. The trim removed 9 bases at V and 1 base at J, leaving 6 bases unmatched. The CDR3 is CASTGALSYEQYF. In DNA form, the CDR3 reads TGTGCCAGTACAGGGGCCCTTTCCTACGAGCAGTACTTC.

The chain combines TRBV7-9 with TRBJ2-1, with TRBD1 identical over 7 bases. The junction had 18 bases not matched to a gene; V was cut back by 5 bases and J by 2 bases. The CDR3 sequence is 19 residues long. Germline V CDR1 and CDR2: SEHNR, FQNEAQ (reference sequence). This CDR3 is CASSPRDSRRADAYNEQFF. CDR3 sequence (DNA): TGTGCCAGCAGCCCCAGGGACAGTCGAAGGGCCGACGCCTACAATGAGCAGTTCTTC.

This sequence joins TRBV10-3 and TRBJ2-4; 7 bases line up with TRBD2. This CDR3 has 14 amino acids. After removal of 3 bases from V and 6 bases from J, the junction contained 5 bases not matched to a gene. Germline CDR1 ENHRY, CDR2 SYGVKD. In DNA form, the CDR3 reads TGTGCCATCAGTGATCCAGGCGGGGGAAACATTCAGTACTTC. Translated: CAISDPGGGNIQYF.

This chain uses TRBV4-1 with TRBJ2-1; D is possibly TRBD1 or TRBD2 (5 bases each). This CDR3 contains 11 residues. CDR1 is MGHRA and CDR2 is YSYEKL in the germline V gene. The germline V and J ends were trimmed by 4 bases and 13 bases, with 11 bases remaining between them. CDR3 nucleotide sequence: TGCGCCAGCAGCCTGCAAGGGACCCAGTTCTTC. Amino acid sequence: CASSLQGTQFF.